The 9 T cell receptor beta chains given below trace back to one sample, sequenced in a study of low-dose radiotherapy and immunotherapy resistance in tumors. Covering alpha and beta chains, TRAV- and TRBV-specific primers were used for the first-strand cDNA. The PCR that amplified TCRs ran for 20 cycles, relying on a constant-region primer and a V-primer adapter. TCRdb processed the reads anew with MiXCR; each CDR3 protein has one entry. The table shows roughly 15,000 distinct CDR3 sequences, with about 75% occurring only once. These receptors came from a human donor with advanced metastatic prostate, ovarian, gallbladder or colorectal cancer (not recorded which). This table probably holds off-target reads from a library built for another chain.

The chain couples TRBV20-1 to TRBJ1-1, with 8 positions matching TRBD1. Losses at the gene ends were 1 base for V and 10 bases for J; bases not matched to a gene: 14. Germline V gene sequence: CDR1 DFQATT, CDR2 SNEGSKA (reference sequence). CDR3 length: 15 residues. In DNA, the CDR3 is TGCAGTGCTAGAGTACCTCGACAGGGGAGAAGACGAGCTTTCTTT. It specifies CSARVPRQGRRRAFF.

The V gene is TRBV20-1, the J gene TRBJ1-6, with D perhaps matching TRBD1 (6 bases). The length of the CDR3 is 14 residues. Germline V CDR1 and CDR2: DFQATT, SNEGSKA (reference sequence). Trimming cost V 4 bases and J 1 base, with 8 bases left between them. CDR3 coding DNA: TGCAGTGCTAATAGGGGGTCCTATAATTCACCCCTCCACTTT. Its translation: CSANRGSYNSPLHF.

The rearrangement joins TRBV7-2 to TRBJ2-2, with TRBD1 as a possible D gene (5 bases). The CDR3 has 16 amino acids. Trimming stripped 1 base from V and 1 base from J, with 10 bases between. From germline, CDR1 is SGHTA and CDR2 FQGNSA. The DNA for the CDR3 is TGTGCCAGCAGCTTAGAAGGGGAAAAGAACACCGGGGAGCTGTTTTTT. Amino acids: CASSLEGEKNTGELFF. Together with reference TRBV7-2 and TRBJ2-2, the CDR3 gives the full variable domain: GAGVSQSPSNKVTEKGKDVELRCDPISGHTALYWYRQSLGQGLEFLIYFQGNSAPDKSGLPSDRFSAERTGGSVSTLTIQRTQQEDSAVYLCASSLEGEKNTGELFFGEGSRLTVL.

The chain is built from TRBV20-1 and TRBJ2-7; D call uncertain. Germline V lookup: CDR1 DFQATT, CDR2 SNEGSKA (reference sequence). Deletions cut 1 base from V and 0 bases from J, with 7 bases between. The CDR3 consists of 13 residues. CDR3 nucleotide sequence: TGCAGTGCTAGAGGTGACCACTCCTACGAGCAGTACTTC. Amino acid sequence: CSARGDHSYEQYF.

This clonotype was seen once. The gene calls are TRBV18 and TRBJ2-2; D ambiguous. Germline V lookup: CDR1 KGHSH, CDR2 LQKENI. The CDR3 has 15 residues. V was pared by 1 base and J by 1 base, with 7 bases between. The CDR3 bases are TGTGCCAGCTCACCACTGGTGGGGAACACCGGGGAGCTGTTTTTT. Its translation is CASSPLVGNTGELFF. Complete variable domain (other parts from reference TRBV18 and TRBJ2-2): NAGVMQNPRHLVRRRGQEARLRCSPMKGHSHVYWYRQLPEEGLKFMVYLQKENIIDESGMPKERFSAEFPKEGPSILRIQQVVRGDSAAYFCASSPLVGNTGELFFGEGSRLTVL.

In this sample, this clonotype turned up a few times. This chain uses TRBV5-6 with TRBJ2-7, with unresolved D. The CDR3 spans 14 residues. V was clipped by 5 bases and J by 5 bases, with 17 bases between them. Germline CDR1 and CDR2: SGHDT and YYEEEE. The CDR3 here is CASSPLLEENEQYF. The CDR3 coding sequence is TGTGCCAGCAGTCCCCTCTTAGAGGAGAACGAGCAGTACTTC.

The J gene is TRBJ2-3, the V gene TRBV5-5; the D is unclear. Trimming shortened V by 0 bases and J by 6 bases, and 5 bases separated the two germline ends. The CDR3 runs to 12 residues. Germline loops: CDR1 SGHKS, CDR2 YYEKEE (reference sequence). The CDR3 DNA reads as TGTGCCAGCAGCTTGGTTATGGATACGCAGTATTTT. It yields the protein CASSLVMDTQYF.

The chain combines TRBV5-4 with TRBJ2-7; 7 bases fit TRBD1. With V trimmed by 4 bases and J by 1 base, 5 bases remained unmatched. The CDR3 spans 14 residues. Germline values: CDR1 SGHNT, CDR2 YYREEE (reference sequence). The CDR3 DNA reads as TGTGCCAGCAGCCGACAGGGTAGATCCTACGAGCAGTACTTC. Amino acid sequence: CASSRQGRSYEQYF.

J is TRBJ1-5 and V is TRBV19, with D possibly being TRBD1 (5 bases). The V end was cut by 6 bases, the J end by 2 bases, with 14 bases between. Per germline, CDR1 LNHDA and CDR2 SQIVND (reference sequence). The CDR3 length is 15 residues. Here the CDR3 DNA reads TGTGCCAGTAGCAAGGGGCAGGAAGGCAATCAGCCCCAGCATTTT. As protein: CASSKGQEGNQPQHF.